These 30 T cell receptor beta chains were all obtained from the same sample, sequenced in a study of blood T cell repertoires in COVID-19. Produced via immunoSEQ multiplex PCR; TCRdb's table is partial and in-frame only. The sample records around 150,000 clones, roughly nine tenths being singletons. Sequencing was carried out using peripheral blood. The receptor source for this set is a woman between 55 and 75 years old with active COVID-19.

J is TRBJ2-3 and V is TRBV28, with TRBD2 matching over 10 bases. This CDR3 has 15 residues. Trimming took 6 bases from V and 7 from J; bases not matched to a gene: 10. In germline, CDR1 is MDHEN, CDR2 SYDVKM. CDR3 region: CASRTPAGGANTQYF. In nucleotides, the CDR3 is TGTGCCAGCAGGACCCCAGCGGGAGGGGCAAATACGCAGTATTTT.

The rearrangement uses TRBV4-2 and TRBJ1-6; D is unresolved. This CDR3 region has 14 residues. V lost 6 bases and J lost 6, with 12 bases in between. From germline, CDR1 is LGHNA and CDR2 YNFKEQ. The CDR3: CASRASGFNSPLHF. In DNA form, the CDR3 reads TGTGCCAGCAGGGCTTCGGGATTTAATTCACCCCTCCACTTT.

In this sample, this clone turned up many times. The rearrangement joins TRBV4-1 to TRBJ1-2; D is perhaps TRBD1 (5 bases). CDR1 is MGHRA, CDR2 YSYEKL, per germline. V was trimmed by 0 bases and J by 7 bases, leaving 15 bases between them. This CDR3 contains 15 residues. CDR3 in DNA: TGCGCCAGCAGCCAAGATTTGGACAAGCGAGGTGGCTACACCTTC. This codes for CASSQDLDKRGGYTF.

This chain connects TRBV6-1 to TRBJ2-1, with 12 bases lining up with TRBD2. V lost 4 bases and J lost 7; bases outside the gene matches: 11. This CDR3 has 17 amino acids. Germline V gene lookup returns CDR1 MNHNS and CDR2 SASEGT. In nucleotides, the CDR3 is TGTGCCAGCAGTGGCGGGAGACTAGCGGGAGCCGTGAATGAGCAGTTCTTC. It specifies CASSGGRLAGAVNEQFF.

V usage is TRBV15 and J usage is TRBJ2-4, with 9 positions matching TRBD2. This CDR3 spans 12 amino acids. J lost 8 bases, V lost 6 bases, and 2 bases had no gene match. Germline V gene data show CDR1 as LNHNV and CDR2 as YYDKDF (reference sequence). CDR3 protein: CATSSGSYIQYF. The CDR3 coding sequence is TGTGCCACCAGTAGCGGGAGTTACATTCAGTACTTC.

The chain couples TRBV2 to TRBJ1-4, with 8 bases lining up with TRBD1. Germline V gene lookup returns CDR1 SNHLY and CDR2 FYNNEI. The CDR3 runs to 15 residues. J was trimmed by 4 bases and V by 4 bases; bases with no gene match: 5. CDR3 sequence reads: CASSGQDRDNEKLFF. The CDR3 DNA follows: TGTGCCAGCAGTGGGCAGGACAGGGATAATGAAAAACTGTTTTTT.

By frequency in the sample, this clone is medium-sized. Within the sample, other DNA sequences also encode this same CDR3. This rearrangement joins TRBV4-2 to TRBJ2-7; TRBD2 agrees at 8 bases. J gave up 2 bases and V 0 bases, and 6 bases lay outside the gene matches. Looked up from germline, CDR1 is LGHNA and CDR2 is YNFKEQ. The CDR3 totals 16 residues. CDR3 coding DNA: TGTGCCAGCAGCCAAGATCTGACTAGCGCTACCTACGAGCAGTACTTC. The encoded protein is CASSQDLTSATYEQYF.

This chain links TRBV18 with TRBJ1-1; tentatively, D is TRBD1 (5 bases). Trimming stripped 5 bases from V and 4 bases from J, with 17 bases between. The CDR3 contains 15 residues. Germline-derived CDR1 and CDR2 are KGHSH and LQKENI. In nucleotides, the CDR3 is TGTGCCAGCTCAGGGACGATATTGGGGGGCACTGAAGCTTTCTTT. Its protein is CASSGTILGGTEAFF.

The V call is TRBV10-3, the J call TRBJ1-1; TRBD1 is a possible D gene (5 bases). Trimming removed 6 bases from V and 1 base from J, with 9 bases in between. This CDR3 spans 13 amino acids. Germline V gene lookup returns CDR1 ENHRY and CDR2 SYGVKD. CDR3 protein: CAISGHQNTEAFF. In DNA, the CDR3 is TGTGCCATCAGCGGACACCAGAACACTGAAGCTTTCTTT.

This clone occurred once. The chain is built from TRBV28 and TRBJ2-2, with 10 bases lining up with TRBD1. The CDR3 sequence is 14 residues long. CDR1 MDHEN and CDR2 SYDVKM come from the germline V gene. V lost 6 bases to trimming and J lost 4 bases; unmatched junction nucleotides: 2. CDR3: CASSGTGATGELFF. The CDR3 DNA follows: TGTGCCAGCAGCGGGACAGGGGCCACCGGGGAGCTGTTTTTT.

This clone was seen a single time. The V and J genes are TRBV11-2 and TRBJ2-2, with 10 bases matching TRBD2. The germline CDR1 and CDR2 sequences are SGHAT and FQNNGV. The CDR3 extends over 15 amino acids. V shed 5 bases, J shed 5 bases, and the junction held 5 bases outside the gene matches. Here the CDR3 reads CASSAPAGGTGELFF. In DNA, the CDR3 is TGTGCCAGCAGCGCACCAGCGGGAGGGACCGGGGAGCTGTTTTTT.

V and J are TRBV27 and TRBJ2-2; D might be TRBD1 (5 bases). The germline gives CDR1 MNHEY, CDR2 SMNVEV (reference sequence). This CDR3 comprises 15 residues. V lost 6 bases and J lost 3, with 14 bases in between. The DNA for the CDR3 is TGTGCCAGCAGGGCGAAACAGGCGCACACCGGGGAGCTGTTTTTT. It yields the protein CASRAKQAHTGELFF.

This sequence joins TRBV30 and TRBJ1-5; D is perhaps TRBD1 (5 bases). This CDR3 is built from 13 residues. Germline values: CDR1 GTSNPN, CDR2 SVGIG (reference sequence). Deletions cut 4 bases from V and 1 base from J, with 8 bases between. The CDR3 loop reads CAWKGQSNQPQHF. CDR3 DNA: TGTGCCTGGAAGGGGCAGAGCAATCAGCCCCAGCATTTT.

V usage is TRBV7-8 and J usage is TRBJ1-5; 7 positions match TRBD1. CDR1 is SGHVS and CDR2 is FQNEAQ in the germline V gene. The CDR3 loop spans 16 amino acids. With 1 base clipped from V and 0 bases from J, the junction kept 3 bases outside the gene matches. The CDR3 DNA follows: TGTGCCAGCAGCTTAGGAGGACAGGTTAGCAATCAGCCCCAGCATTTT. It yields the protein CASSLGGQVSNQPQHF.

The chain links TRBV7-2 to TRBJ2-5; D call uncertain. Germline V lookup: CDR1 SGHTA, CDR2 FQGNSA. The CDR3 consists of 13 residues. The V gene lost 2 bases and the J gene lost 1 base, with 5 bases spanning the gap. This chain's CDR3 is CASSLRSQETQYF. CDR3 DNA sequence: TGTGCCAGCAGCTTACGGAGCCAAGAGACCCAGTACTTC.

In its sample, this clone was seen once. The gene calls are TRBV6-2 or TRBV6-3 and TRBJ2-3; D uncertain. The CDR3 consists of 14 residues. Germline assignment: CDR1 MNHEY and CDR2 SVGEGT. The germline V and J ends were trimmed by 4 bases and 8 bases, with 16 bases remaining between them. The CDR3 DNA reads as TGTGCCAGCAGTTCCAAAGCCGGAGTCGGTACGCAGTATTTT. This encodes CASSSKAGVGTQYF.

The chain combines TRBV21-1 with TRBJ2-2; the table assigns TRBD2, which was not confirmed against the DNA. TRBV21-1 constitutes a pseudogene. This CDR3 has 18 residues. The CDR3 sequence: CASNPSGGPTTNTGELFF. The DNA for the CDR3 is TGTGCCAGCAACCCCTCGGGGGGACCGACAACGAACACCGGGGAGCTGTTTTTT.

V gene TRBV5-4 combines with J gene TRBJ2-1; the D gene is possibly TRBD2 (5 bases). Trimming pared 4 bases from V and 8 bases from J, leaving 19 bases between. In germline, CDR1 is SGHNT, CDR2 YYREEE (reference sequence). CDR3 length equals 15 residues. The CDR3 DNA reads as TGTGCCAGCAGCACAGCGGCAGCCAGTTCCGATGAGCAGTTCTTC. Translating it yields CASSTAAASSDEQFF. Complete variable domain (other parts from reference TRBV5-4 and TRBJ2-1): ETGVTQSPTHLIKTRGQQVTLRCSSQSGHNTVSWYQQALGQGPQFIFQYYREEENGRGNFPPRFSGLQFPNYSSELNVNALELDDSALYLCASSTAAASSDEQFFGPGTRLTVL.

This chain uses TRBV19 with TRBJ1-5; D gene unclear. Trimming took 6 bases from V and 2 from J, leaving 23 bases between them. The germline gives CDR1 LNHDA, CDR2 SQIVND (reference sequence). The CDR3 has 18 residues. The CDR3 sequence: CASRREAGRNKGNQPQHF. CDR3 coding DNA: TGTGCCAGTAGGCGGGAAGCAGGTCGAAACAAGGGCAATCAGCCCCAGCATTTT.

The chain uses TRBV20-1 and TRBJ2-1, with a possible D match to TRBD2 (6 bases). Germline CDR1 reads DFQATT; CDR2 reads SNEGSKA (reference sequence). This CDR3 contains 11 residues. V dropped 6 bases and J dropped 9 bases, with 12 bases sitting between them. The CDR3 is CSASHGGEQFF. For the CDR3, the DNA is TGCAGTGCCTCCCACGGGGGTGAGCAGTTCTTC.

This clone appeared once. The CDR3 bases are TGTGCCAGCAGTCCCGGGGGTTGGATTCAGTACTTC. This encodes CASSPGGWIQYF. The chain carries TRBV28 and TRBJ2-4; D possibly corresponds to TRBD2 (6 bases). The CDR3 is 12 residues long. Germline loops: CDR1 MDHEN, CDR2 SYDVKM. The V and J ends lost 5 bases and 10 bases respectively, with 12 bases between them.

V gene TRBV7-8 combines with J gene TRBJ2-5, with 10 bases aligning to TRBD1. Germline V gene data show CDR1 as SGHVS and CDR2 as FQNEAQ. Trimming took 5 bases from V and 1 from J; bases not matched to a gene: 7. CDR3 length equals 16 residues. The CDR3 nucleotides read TGTGCCAGCAGCCCGCGACAGGGGGCCCTCCAAGAGACCCAGTACTTC. Encoded protein: CASSPRQGALQETQYF.

The V gene is TRBV28, the J gene TRBJ1-4, with a possible D match to TRBD1 (5 bases). The length of the CDR3 is 13 residues. Trimming cost V 8 bases and J 8 bases, with 15 bases left between them. The germline V gene encodes CDR1 MDHEN and CDR2 SYDVKM. This CDR3 is CASYGASWEKLFF. DNA for the CDR3: TGTGCCAGCTATGGGGCCAGCTGGGAAAAACTGTTTTTT. Based on the CDR3 plus reference TRBV28 and TRBJ1-4, the full variable domain is DVKVTQSSRYLVKRTGEKVFLECVQDMDHENMFWYRQDPGLGLRLIYFSYDVKMKEKGDIPEGYSVSREKKERFSLILESASTNQTSMYLCASYGASWEKLFFGSGTQLSVL.

The rearrangement uses TRBV9 and TRBJ2-1; TRBD1 matches 7 bases. Germline trimming cut 0 bases from V and 4 bases from J; bases unmatched to any gene: 19. Looked up from germline, CDR1 is SGDLS and CDR2 is YYNGEE. The CDR3 has 20 amino acids. The CDR3 coding sequence is TGTGCCAGCAGCGTAGGTTTCTCCCGGACAGGCTTTTTGACTTACAATGAGCAGTTCTTC. Translating it yields CASSVGFSRTGFLTYNEQFF.

This clone was recorded once. The gene calls are TRBV11-2 and TRBJ2-5; 7 bases align to TRBD1. The germline V gene encodes CDR1 SGHAT and CDR2 FQNNGV. The junction had 3 bases not matched to a gene; V was cut back by 6 bases and J by 2 bases. This CDR3 has 13 residues. The CDR3 loop reads CASRKGQQETQYF. The CDR3 nucleotides read TGTGCCAGCAGAAAGGGACAGCAAGAGACCCAGTACTTC.

This rearrangement joins TRBV5-5 to TRBJ1-5; TRBD1 aligns across 7 bases. CDR1 and CDR2 (germline): SGHKS, YYEKEE (reference sequence). V dropped 4 bases and J dropped 9; count of bases not matched to a gene: 7. The CDR3 consists of 13 residues. CDR3 sequence (DNA): TGTGCCAGCAGCGAGGGGGCGGGCCGGCCCCAGCATTTT. Its translation is CASSEGAGRPQHF.

With respect to this clone: The junction does not match germline at one end; this may be a read error. The genes are TRBV20-1 and TRBJ2-7; 7 bases match TRBD1. The CDR3 runs to 11 residues. Looked up from germline, CDR1 is DFQATT and CDR2 is SNEGSKA (reference sequence). In DNA, the CDR3 is TGTAGGACAGGAGGAAACTACGAGCAGTACTTC. It is translated as CRTGGNYEQYF.

In its sample, this clone was seen once. The rearrangement links TRBV5-8 to TRBJ2-3, with a tentative D call TRBD2 (5 bases). Trimming pared 4 bases from V and 4 bases from J, leaving 16 bases between. Germline V CDR1 and CDR2: SGHTS, YDEGEE. The CDR3 consists of 15 residues. The CDR3 here is CASSLGFGNPDTQYF. The CDR3 bases are TGTGCCAGCAGCCTCGGGTTCGGGAACCCAGATACGCAGTATTTT.

J is TRBJ1-2 and V is TRBV19; TRBD1 is a possible D gene (5 bases). Trimming left V 7 bases short and J 4 bases short, with 13 bases between. This CDR3 spans 13 amino acids. CDR1 and CDR2 from the germline V gene are LNHDA and SQIVND (reference sequence). This CDR3 is CASTQGRAYGYTF. The CDR3 bases are TGTGCCAGTACCCAGGGTAGAGCCTATGGCTACACCTTC.

The chain has TRBV5-6 and TRBJ1-2; D gene uncertain. Germline assignment: CDR1 SGHDT and CDR2 YYEEEE. The CDR3 covers 14 residues. The V gene lost 0 bases and the J gene lost 1 base, with 7 bases spanning the gap. The CDR3 DNA sequence: TGTGCCAGCAGCTTGGGTCAGCGTAACTATGGCTACACCTTC. Translating it yields CASSLGQRNYGYTF.